The 28 T cell receptor beta chains below were found in one sample sequenced in a study of shared clonotypes between healthy human individuals. Assay used: immunoSEQ multiplex PCR; TCRdb lists only in-frame clones, some missing. The table lists 1.4 million to 1.5 million clones, roughly 97% of them singletons, with approximately 1.2% in the top ten. The sample taken for sequencing was naive CD4+ T cells sorted from blood. Regarding subset: CD45RA+ positively selected. The receptors were sampled from a man aged 30-40 years in good health.

A word on this clone: Other DNA variants within this sample encode the same CDR3. The chain has TRBV19 and TRBJ1-4; D is possibly TRBD1 (6 bases). The CDR3 length is 14 residues. CDR1 and CDR2 (germline): LNHDA, SQIVND (reference sequence). With 4 bases removed from V and 8 bases from J, the gap between germline ends came to 14 bases. This chain's CDR3 is CASSSTGLGEKLFF. The DNA of the CDR3 is TGTGCCAGTAGTAGTACAGGGTTGGGAGAAAAACTGTTTTTT.

The chain uses TRBV2 and TRBJ1-5, with D possibly TRBD1 on 6 matching bases. From germline, CDR1 is SNHLY and CDR2 FYNNEI. Trimming removed 9 bases at V and 2 bases at J, with 17 bases between. The CDR3 runs to 15 residues. The CDR3: CASSRTVGGNQPQHF. CDR3 coding DNA: TGTGCCAGTAGCCGGACAGTGGGTGGCAATCAGCCCCAGCATTTT.

The rearrangement uses TRBV5-5 and TRBJ2-7; D is ambiguous. The germline CDR1 and CDR2 sequences are SGHKS and YYEKEE (reference sequence). The CDR3 has 13 amino acids. V lost 4 bases to trimming and J lost 4 bases, with 12 bases between them. The CDR3 bases are TGTGCCAGCAGCATCCAGGACGGATACGAGCAGTACTTC. Translating gives CASSIQDGYEQYF.

V gene TRBV28 combines with J gene TRBJ1-2; D is possibly TRBD1 (5 bases). The V gene lost 4 bases and the J gene lost 4 bases, with 22 bases spanning the gap. This CDR3 comprises 17 residues. Germline CDR1 and CDR2: MDHEN and SYDVKM. The CDR3 here is CASSSRNLWTGLYGYTF. In DNA, the CDR3 is TGTGCCAGCAGTTCCCGCAATCTCTGGACGGGGCTCTATGGCTACACCTTC.

This chain joins TRBV10-3 and TRBJ1-3, with D perhaps TRBD1 (6 bases). The CDR3 is made up of 13 amino acids. Germline assignment: CDR1 ENHRY and CDR2 SYGVKD. The ends were cut back, 8 bases at V and 3 bases at J, with 11 bases in the middle. The DNA of the CDR3 is TGTGCCATCGGACAGTCCCTTGGAAACACCATATATTTT. It codes for CAIGQSLGNTIYF.

The V call is TRBV7-2, the J call TRBJ2-5, with 7 bases that match TRBD1. This CDR3 comprises 16 residues. Germline loops: CDR1 SGHTA, CDR2 FQGNSA. The J segment lost 2 bases and the V segment lost 2 bases, leaving 8 bases of the junction unmatched. CDR3: CASSLSWTGGQETQYF. For the CDR3, the DNA is TGTGCCAGCAGCTTATCTTGGACAGGAGGTCAAGAGACCCAGTACTTC.

The V and J genes are TRBV6-1 and TRBJ1-5; no firm D call. This CDR3 is built from 12 residues. Germline V lookup: CDR1 MNHNS, CDR2 SASEGT. Trimming took off 6 bases at V and 13 bases at J, with 16 bases between the two ends. The CDR3 protein is CASSPTSLLQHF. The CDR3 nucleotides are TGTGCCAGCAGCCCCACTAGTTTACTACAGCATTTT.

This chain joins TRBV28 and TRBJ2-5; D unresolved. The CDR3 is 12 residues long. The V gene lost 5 bases and the J gene lost 7 bases, with 11 bases spanning the gap. CDR1 and CDR2 from the germline V gene are MDHEN and SYDVKM. The CDR3 DNA follows: TGTGCCAGCAGTCTCAGTGTTGGGACCCAGTACTTC. It translates to CASSLSVGTQYF.

The chain carries TRBV21-1 and TRBJ2-1; TRBD2 is the table's D call and was not checked against the DNA. TRBV21-1 is marked as a pseudogene. The CDR3 is 18 amino acids. CDR3: CASSKGLAGVGIGDEQFF. The CDR3 DNA sequence: TGTGCCAGCAGCAAGGGACTAGCGGGAGTCGGGATCGGCGATGAGCAGTTCTTC.

This rearrangement joins TRBV19 to TRBJ2-1; 9 bases fit TRBD2. The CDR3 contains 16 residues. The V and J ends lost 0 bases and 6 bases, in that order; junction bases with no gene match: 6. Germline-derived CDR1 and CDR2 are LNHDA and SQIVND (reference sequence). Here the CDR3 DNA reads TGTGCCAGTAGTATAGAAGGGACTAGCTTCACCAATGAGCAGTTCTTC. Amino acid sequence: CASSIEGTSFTNEQFF.

This chain links TRBV2 with TRBJ2-1, with D perhaps given as TRBD1 or TRBD2 (5 bases each). This CDR3 has 15 amino acids. Germline CDR1 reads SNHLY; CDR2 reads FYNNEI. The V end was cut by 3 bases, the J end by 8 bases, with 17 bases between. In DNA, the CDR3 is TGTGCCAGCAGTGACTTGCTAGCAGGGTATGATGAGCAGTTCTTC. Its translation: CASSDLLAGYDEQFF. Full variable domain (outside the CDR3, taken from reference TRBV2 and TRBJ2-1): EPEVTQTPSHQVTQMGQEVILRCVPISNHLYFYWYRQILGQKVEFLVSFYNNEISEKSEIFDDQFSVERPDGSNFTLKIRSTKLEDSAMYFCASSDLLAGYDEQFFGPGTRLTVL.

The V gene is TRBV11-3, the J gene TRBJ2-2; 8 bases agree with TRBD2. From germline, CDR1 is SGHNT and CDR2 YENEEA. The CDR3 runs to 15 residues. Unmatched junction bases numbered 8, after V lost 5 bases and J lost 6 bases. CDR3 sequence: CASSPGLAGPGELFF. CDR3 sequence (DNA): TGTGCCAGCAGCCCAGGACTAGCCGGTCCCGGGGAGCTGTTTTTT.

This sequence joins TRBV13 and TRBJ2-7, with D possibly TRBD2 on 5 matching bases. The V end was cut by 5 bases, the J end by 0 bases, with 11 bases between. Looked up from germline, CDR1 is PRHDT and CDR2 is FYEKMQ (reference sequence). The CDR3 consists of 14 residues. CDR3 sequence: CASSITGNSYEQYF. As DNA, the CDR3 is TGTGCCAGCAGCATTACCGGGAACTCCTACGAGCAGTACTTC.

This chain uses TRBV29-1 with TRBJ2-3; TRBD2 aligns across 7 bases. Germline V gives CDR1 SQVTM, CDR2 ANQGSEA. Trimming at V came to 4 bases and at J to 2 bases, leaving 6 bases not matched to a gene. The CDR3 is 14 residues long. CDR3 coding DNA: TGCAGCGTTGGTAGGGAGGGCCTCACAGATACGCAGTATTTT. Translation gives CSVGREGLTDTQYF.

The chain couples TRBV5-4 to TRBJ2-7, with D possibly TRBD1 on 5 matching bases. V was pared by 0 bases and J by 7 bases, with 8 bases between. There are 12 residues in the CDR3. From germline, CDR1 is SGHNT and CDR2 YYREEE (reference sequence). CDR3 protein: CASSLGQREQYF. Here the CDR3 DNA reads TGTGCCAGCAGCTTGGGACAGAGAGAGCAGTACTTC. The full variable domain, in which reference TRBV5-4 and TRBJ2-7 provide the parts outside the CDR3, is ETGVTQSPTHLIKTRGQQVTLRCSSQSGHNTVSWYQQALGQGPQFIFQYYREEENGRGNFPPRFSGLQFPNYSSELNVNALELDDSALYLCASSLGQREQYFGPGTRLTVT.

The V call is TRBV10-3, the J call TRBJ2-5; possible D gene TRBD1, 5 bases. Trimming took 5 bases from V and 4 from J, leaving 11 bases between them. The CDR3 runs 13 residues. Germline CDR1 reads ENHRY; CDR2 reads SYGVKD. CDR3 in DNA: TGTGCCATCAGTATCCAGGGTAGAGAGACCCAGTACTTC. It yields the protein CAISIQGRETQYF.

The chain carries TRBV5-1 and TRBJ2-3; D perhaps matches TRBD1 (6 bases). The germline gives CDR1 SGHRS, CDR2 YFSETQ. The V and J ends lost 0 bases and 3 bases respectively, with 8 bases between them. The CDR3 extends over 14 amino acids. CDR3 amino acids: CASSLGTETDTQYF. The CDR3, as DNA: TGCGCCAGCAGCTTGGGGACAGAGACAGATACGCAGTATTTT.

On this clone itself: Other nucleotide sequences from this sample produce the same CDR3. This chain links TRBV5-1 with TRBJ2-3, with D hard to call. The CDR3 extends over 13 amino acids. CDR1 SGHRS and CDR2 YFSETQ come from the germline V gene. With 0 bases removed from V and 3 bases from J, the gap between germline ends came to 5 bases. CDR3 in DNA: TGCGCCAGCAGCTTGGCTGGTACAGATACGCAGTATTTT. Amino acid sequence: CASSLAGTDTQYF.

The CDR3 nucleotides are TGTGCCAGCTCCCCTCTAGCGGGAGGTCCGTTCTTC. It specifies CASSPLAGGPFF. The chain couples TRBV18 to TRBJ2-1; TRBD2 aligns across 11 bases. The CDR3 runs to 12 residues. In germline, CDR1 is KGHSH, CDR2 LQKENI. Trimming cost V 6 bases and J 15 bases; bases outside gene matches: 7.

This sequence joins TRBV7-3 and TRBJ2-5; D is possibly TRBD2 (5 bases). The CDR3 has 13 amino acids. Deletions cut 3 bases from V and 5 bases from J, with 10 bases between. Germline CDR1 is SGHTA and CDR2 is FQGTGA. The CDR3 bases are TGTGCCAGCAGCTTGACTACCCGTGAGACCCAGTACTTC. This sequence encodes CASSLTTRETQYF. The full variable domain, its missing parts supplied by reference TRBV7-3 and TRBJ2-5, is GAGVSQTPSNKVTEKGKYVELRCDPISGHTALYWYRQSLGQGPEFLIYFQGTGAADDSGLPNDRFFAVRPEGSVSTLKIQRTERGDSAVYLCASSLTTRETQYFGPGTRLLVL.

The rearrangement links TRBV30 to TRBJ2-5; TRBD2 aligns across 7 bases. The CDR3 runs 14 residues. Losses at the gene ends were 3 bases for V and 2 bases for J; bases not matched to a gene: 6. Looked up from germline, CDR1 is GTSNPN and CDR2 is SVGIG (reference sequence). The CDR3 nucleotides read TGTGCCTGGAGCTCGGGACTACCTCAAGAGACCCAGTACTTC. This translates into CAWSSGLPQETQYF.

This chain joins TRBV5-1 and TRBJ2-2; D gene unclear. Germline CDR1 is SGHRS and CDR2 is YFSETQ. The CDR3 covers 16 residues. The ends were cut back, 4 bases at V and 1 base at J, with 14 bases in the middle. CDR3 in amino acids: CASSLQQLLNTGELFF. In DNA, the CDR3 is TGCGCCAGCAGCCTACAGCAGCTTCTGAACACCGGGGAGCTGTTTTTT.

The chain employs TRBV28 and TRBJ1-2; D ambiguous. The V gene lost 5 bases and the J gene lost 6 bases, with 10 bases spanning the gap. The length of the CDR3 is 12 residues. Germline lookup yields CDR1 MDHEN and CDR2 SYDVKM. CDR3 sequence reads: CASSPPVDGYTF. Written as DNA, the CDR3 is TGTGCCAGCAGTCCCCCGGTTGATGGCTACACCTTC.

This rearrangement joins TRBV10-1 to TRBJ2-7, with D perhaps matching TRBD1 or TRBD2 (5 bases each). The CDR3 is 15 residues long. The V end was cut by 2 bases, the J end by 2 bases, with 13 bases between. The germline gives CDR1 WNHNN, CDR2 SYGVQD (reference sequence). Here the CDR3 DNA reads TGCGCCAGCAGTGAGGGGTTGTCGGGACCCTACGAGCAGTACTTC. As protein: CASSEGLSGPYEQYF.

V usage is TRBV6-1 and J usage is TRBJ2-5, with 8 bases identical to TRBD2. With 3 bases clipped from V and 2 bases from J, the junction kept 2 bases outside the gene matches. CDR3 length: 14 amino acids. Germline CDR1 MNHNS, CDR2 SASEGT. CDR3 in amino acids: CASSEAGGQETQYF. In DNA, the CDR3 is TGTGCCAGCAGTGAGGCGGGGGGACAAGAGACCCAGTACTTC.

For this clone: Other DNA sequences in this sample translate to the same CDR3. V and J are TRBV6-5 and TRBJ1-2; perhaps TRBD1 as D (5 bases). Deletions cut 2 bases from V and 0 bases from J, with 7 bases between. The CDR3 has 14 residues. Germline V gene lookup returns CDR1 MNHEY and CDR2 SVGAGI. The CDR3 nucleotides read TGTGCCAGCAGTTACGCCAGGGCTAACTATGGCTACACCTTC. Translation: CASSYARANYGYTF.

The CDR3 loop is CASSILGGRGTEAFF. The CDR3 bases are TGTGCCAGTAGTATATTAGGGGGGCGAGGCACTGAAGCTTTCTTT. The chain combines TRBV19 with TRBJ1-1; D is perhaps TRBD1 (6 bases). V was trimmed by 2 bases and J by 4 bases, leaving 14 bases between them. The CDR3 has 15 amino acids. Germline V CDR1 and CDR2: LNHDA, SQIVND (reference sequence).

V usage is TRBV15 and J usage is TRBJ2-7, with 14 nucleotides matching TRBD2. CDR1 and CDR2 from the germline V gene are LNHNV and YYDKDF (reference sequence). The ends lost 0 bases at V and 2 bases at J; junction bases unmatched: 15. This CDR3 spans 21 amino acids. CDR3 sequence (DNA): TGTGCCACCAGCAGAGAACATCCGGGACTAGCGGGAGAAATGATTACCTACGAGCAGTACTTC. Protein product: CATSREHPGLAGEMITYEQYF.